The entry that follows covers one T cell receptor (beta chain) sequence. This sample is part of a study of blood T cell repertoires in COVID-19. Profiled with immunoSEQ multiplex PCR; TCRdb holds only in-frame clones, not every one. The sample includes about 320,000 clones, 75% to 90% of them seen just once. V was trimmed by 0 bases and J by 4 bases, leaving 8 bases between them. The CDR3 length is 14 residues. Germline CDR1 reads MNHEY; CDR2 reads SVGAGI. The chain joins TRBV6-5 to TRBJ2-3; no clear D. The clonotype comes from a man younger than 40 who had recovered from COVID-19. Sample: PBMCs or T cells enriched from blood (not recorded which). The CDR3 bases are TGTGCCAGCAGTTACTCTACTGATTCAGATACGCAGTATTTT. Translation gives CASSYSTDSDTQYF.